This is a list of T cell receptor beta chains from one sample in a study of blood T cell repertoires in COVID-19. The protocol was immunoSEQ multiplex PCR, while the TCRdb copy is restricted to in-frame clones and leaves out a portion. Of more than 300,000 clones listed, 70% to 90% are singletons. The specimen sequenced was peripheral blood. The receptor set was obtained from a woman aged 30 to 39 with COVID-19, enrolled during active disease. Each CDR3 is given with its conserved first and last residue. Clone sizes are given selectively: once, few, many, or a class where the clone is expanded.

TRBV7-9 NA CASSLANSRGGYTF
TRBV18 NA CASSTGDSLSYEQYF
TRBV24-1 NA CATSRAGGLHEQYF
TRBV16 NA CASSPAGALQPQHF
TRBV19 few CASSHGQADTQYF
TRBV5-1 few CASSLVSLRGQQYF
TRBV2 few CASSPEERAYF
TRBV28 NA CASSGRDRGLLNTQYF
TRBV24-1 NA CATSDAEERNEQYF
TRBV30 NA CAWILRGDYTF
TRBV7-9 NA CASSLTGAGDEQFF
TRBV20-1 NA CSASPSETQYF
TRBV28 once CASSSAGQGAHEQYF
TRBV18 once CASSPDSARNTEAFF
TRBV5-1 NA CASSWDRGSQETQYF
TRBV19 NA CASSLRDRANYGYTF
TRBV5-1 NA CASSLDVGQGTYEQYF
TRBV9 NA CASSVEAGTDTQYF
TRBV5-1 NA CASRNVQGSSGANVLTF
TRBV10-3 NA CAIRGQATSGLFF
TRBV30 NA CAWSPKDSSGNTIYF
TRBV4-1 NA CASSQAIAGSEQYF
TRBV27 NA CASSHGQGVEKLFF
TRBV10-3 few CAISEAGGSPLHF
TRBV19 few CASRLQGFGQPQHF
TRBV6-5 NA CASNRQVEAFF
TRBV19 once CASSPPTGTGSYNEQFF
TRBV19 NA CASSIVGTGNTGELFF
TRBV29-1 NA CSVKKDRGPYEQYF
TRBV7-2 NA CASSFGRGVGQPQHF
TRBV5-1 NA CASSPKEDRLAGVPGELFF
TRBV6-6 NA CASSAGQGARGTEAFF
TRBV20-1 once CSASGAGGPGNEQFF
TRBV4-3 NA CASSGSPSKYEQFF
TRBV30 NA CAWNQGIQDEQFF
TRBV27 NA CASSLQRGNTIYF
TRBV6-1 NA CASSEQGSQPQHF
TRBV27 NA CASSWGQGSKQYF
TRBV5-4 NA CASRGEMASEAFF
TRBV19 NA CASSKGGRELDTQYF
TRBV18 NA CASSQGLRTEAFF
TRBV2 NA CASSLNINNEQFF
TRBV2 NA CASSTPGYTGELFF
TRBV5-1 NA CASSSGTQRDEQYF
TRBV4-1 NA CASSPGDRYSNQPQHF
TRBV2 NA CASSASQRERRNEQFF
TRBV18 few CASSQGRDRVNEQFF
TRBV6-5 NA CASRAGTSYNEQFF
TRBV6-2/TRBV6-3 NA CASSYRESTDTQYF
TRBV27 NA CASSLWGQGDVRQPQHF
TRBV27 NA CASSFRTAPNEQFF
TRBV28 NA CASYRGQGFWNTIYF
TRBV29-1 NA CSVALGTYEQYF
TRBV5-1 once CASSLLGSTYEQYF
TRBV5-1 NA CASSLGQDNEKLFF